This passage covers 23 T cell receptor beta chains from one sample sequenced in a study of radiotherapy plus CTLA-4 blockade in lung cancer. Profiled with immunoSEQ multiplex PCR; TCRdb holds only in-frame clones, not every one. The table lists approximately 100,000 clones, more than 75% of them singletons, with 2.4% in the top ten. The source was peripheral blood, collected from a patient treated with radiotherapy plus ipilimumab. Receptors were obtained from a human donor with non-small cell lung cancer that progressed on radiotherapy plus ipilimumab. Some clones in this sample may be carry-over from other donors' samples.

V usage is TRBV2 and J usage is TRBJ1-2; TRBD1 aligns across 9 bases. V was pared by 7 bases and J by 8 bases, with 8 bases of the junction left unmatched. The CDR3 contains 13 residues. Germline CDR1 SNHLY, CDR2 FYNNEI. The CDR3 spells CASMGQGSNGYTF. DNA for the CDR3: TGTGCCAGCATGGGACAGGGAAGCAACGGCTACACCTTC.

The chain is built from TRBV4-3 and TRBJ1-2, with 9 bases matching TRBD1. CDR1 is LGHNA and CDR2 is YSLEER in the germline V gene. The CDR3 runs to 15 residues. V dropped 3 bases and J dropped 4; count of bases not matched to a gene: 6. The CDR3 is CASSQGTGIIYGYTF. CDR3 DNA: TGCGCCAGCAGCCAGGGGACAGGGATCATCTATGGCTACACCTTC.

The rearrangement uses TRBV25-1 and TRBJ1-2; tentatively, D is TRBD1 (6 bases). There are 14 residues in the CDR3. Germline CDR1 and CDR2: MGHDK and SYGVNS. Between the trimmed V and J ends, which lost 6 bases and 3 bases, there was a span of 14 bases. The CDR3 is CASRSDRGDYGYTF. CDR3 DNA: TGTGCCAGCAGATCGGACAGAGGAGACTATGGCTACACCTTC.

The chain links TRBV7-9 to TRBJ1-1; D uncertain. CDR3 length: 12 residues. V was shortened by 4 bases and J by 4 bases, with 7 bases between the two germline ends. Looked up from germline, CDR1 is SEHNR and CDR2 is FQNEAQ (reference sequence). The CDR3 bases are TGTGCCAGCAGCTCCCCCTTCACTGAAGCTTTCTTT. It encodes CASSSPFTEAFF.

The chain joins TRBV5-1 to TRBJ1-3; D gene ambiguous. The CDR3 loop spans 17 amino acids. V was pared by 0 bases and J by 0 bases, with 13 bases between. The germline V gene encodes CDR1 SGHRS and CDR2 YFSETQ. CDR3: CASSLAGMAISGNTIYF. CDR3 nucleotides: TGCGCCAGCAGCTTGGCCGGAATGGCTATCTCTGGAAACACCATATATTTT.

This clone is a singleton in its sample. The chain joins TRBV9 to TRBJ1-1, with 10 nucleotides matching TRBD1. After removal of 3 bases from V and 0 bases from J, the junction contained 5 bases not matched to a gene. This CDR3 spans 16 amino acids. Per germline, CDR1 SGDLS and CDR2 YYNGEE. The CDR3: CASSAPGTGVNTEAFF. CDR3 in DNA: TGTGCCAGCAGCGCCCCCGGGACAGGGGTGAACACTGAAGCTTTCTTT.

The V and J genes are TRBV5-6 and TRBJ2-7; 8 bases map to TRBD1. Losses at the gene ends were 4 bases for V and 2 bases for J; bases not matched to a gene: 8. CDR3 length: 15 amino acids. The germline gives CDR1 SGHDT, CDR2 YYEEEE. CDR3 sequence reads: CASSTLTGATYEQYF. For the CDR3, the DNA is TGTGCCAGCAGCACCCTGACAGGGGCAACCTACGAGCAGTACTTC.

The V call is TRBV9, the J call TRBJ2-5, with 7 bases matching TRBD2. The CDR3 runs 15 residues. Germline loops: CDR1 SGDLS, CDR2 YYNGEE. With V trimmed by 3 bases and J by 6 bases, 11 bases remained unmatched. The DNA of the CDR3 is TGTGCCAGCAGCGCGAGTGGGGGAGGGGTCCAGACCCAGTACTTC. Residues: CASSASGGGVQTQYF.

The V and J genes are TRBV9 and TRBJ1-5, with no clear D. The CDR3 length is 16 residues. V was shortened by 0 bases and J by 0 bases, with 10 bases between the two germline ends. The germline V gene encodes CDR1 SGDLS and CDR2 YYNGEE. As DNA, the CDR3 is TGTGCCAGCAGCGTAGCTGGTGGATCTAGCAATCAGCCCCAGCATTTT. Protein product: CASSVAGGSSNQPQHF.

The rearrangement links TRBV18 to TRBJ2-7; possibly TRBD2 for D (6 bases). There are 14 residues in the CDR3. Germline V gives CDR1 KGHSH, CDR2 LQKENI. Trimming removed 2 bases from V and 3 bases from J, with 11 bases in between. The CDR3 DNA reads TGTGCCAGCTCACCATCCGGGGGTTTCTACGAGCAGTACTTC. It yields the protein CASSPSGGFYEQYF. The variable domain in full, with the rest retrieved from reference TRBV18 and TRBJ2-7, is NAGVMQNPRHLVRRRGQEARLRCSPMKGHSHVYWYRQLPEEGLKFMVYLQKENIIDESGMPKERFSAEFPKEGPSILRIQQVVRGDSAAYFCASSPSGGFYEQYFGPGTRLTVT.

This clone was detected only a few times. The gene calls are TRBV4-3 and TRBJ1-5, with D unclear. V lost 1 base and J 5 bases, leaving 6 bases between the germline ends. CDR1 and CDR2 (germline): LGHNA, YSLEER. The CDR3 spans 13 residues. This CDR3 reads CASSQGVYQPQHF. Written as DNA, the CDR3 is TGCGCCAGCAGCCAAGGGGTCTATCAGCCCCAGCATTTT.

The chain employs TRBV27 and TRBJ2-1; TRBD1 might be the D (5 bases). The V end lost 2 bases, the J end lost 6 bases, and 20 bases lay between the germline ends. The V gene's germline CDR1 is MNHEY and CDR2 SMNVEV (reference sequence). This CDR3 comprises 17 residues. This CDR3 reads CASSLLGATYYTNEQFF. CDR3 coding DNA: TGTGCCAGCAGTTTACTTGGGGCGACATATTACACCAATGAGCAGTTCTTC.

Remarks on this clone: Other DNA variants within this sample encode the same CDR3. The chain is built from TRBV5-1 and TRBJ1-1; no firm D call. V was shortened by 0 bases and J by 2 bases, with 8 bases between the two germline ends. Germline V gives CDR1 SGHRS, CDR2 YFSETQ. The CDR3 extends over 14 amino acids. This chain's CDR3 is CASSLDRPNTEAFF. CDR3 DNA: TGCGCCAGCAGCTTGGATCGACCAAACACTGAAGCTTTCTTT.

The rearrangement links TRBV2 to TRBJ2-7; TRBD1 matches at 10 bases. In germline, CDR1 is SNHLY, CDR2 FYNNEI. The CDR3 loop spans 14 amino acids. V dropped 7 bases and J dropped 4; count of bases not matched to a gene: 7. CDR3 sequence (DNA): TGTGCCAGCAAGCCCGGGACAGGGGCATACGAGCAGTACTTC. Its protein is CASKPGTGAYEQYF.

The chain couples TRBV10-3 to TRBJ2-7; 8 nucleotides match TRBD1. J was trimmed by 2 bases and V by 2 bases; bases with no gene match: 2. This CDR3 comprises 14 residues. CDR1 is ENHRY, CDR2 SYGVKD, per germline. The CDR3 DNA reads as TGTGCCATCAGTGAGCCGGACAGGGCCTACGAGCAGTACTTC. Translation gives CAISEPDRAYEQYF.

In this sample, this clone turned up once. This chain links TRBV4-3 with TRBJ1-2; D may be TRBD1 (6 bases). Germline V gene data show CDR1 as LGHNA and CDR2 as YSLEER. CDR3 size: 17 residues. V shed 3 bases and J shed 4 bases, with 21 bases lying between them. CDR3 in amino acids: CASSQRLSGTSSYGYTF. The CDR3 nucleotides read TGCGCCAGCAGCCAGAGATTATCCGGGACATCAAGCTATGGCTACACCTTC.

This clone was detected only a few times. V gene TRBV21-1 combines with J gene TRBJ2-7; the tabulated D call, TRBD2, remains unverified against the DNA. TRBV21-1 is a pseudogene. The CDR3 runs 15 residues. This CDR3 is CASFKEWRGSYEQYF. The CDR3 DNA sequence: TGTGCCAGCTTCAAAGAGTGGCGAGGCTCCTACGAGCAGTACTTC.

The chain has TRBV11-2 and TRBJ1-2; TRBD1 matches at 10 bases. V was pared by 4 bases and J by 4 bases, with 12 bases of the junction left unmatched. CDR1 SGHAT and CDR2 FQNNGV come from the germline V gene. The CDR3 has 17 amino acids. In nucleotides, the CDR3 is TGTGCCAGCAGCTCCCCGGCCGGGACAGGGGAAATCTATGGCTACACCTTC. It translates to CASSSPAGTGEIYGYTF.

The chain links TRBV2 to TRBJ1-1; tentatively, D is TRBD1 (5 bases). This CDR3 has 14 amino acids. V lost 7 bases and J 1 base, leaving 13 bases between the germline ends. Germline-derived CDR1 and CDR2 are SNHLY and FYNNEI. The CDR3 protein is CASILIRENTEAFF. Written as DNA, the CDR3 is TGTGCCAGCATACTTATCAGGGAGAACACTGAAGCTTTCTTT. Looking up the rest from reference TRBV2 and TRBJ1-1 gives the full variable domain: EPEVTQTPSHQVTQMGQEVILRCVPISNHLYFYWYRQILGQKVEFLVSFYNNEISEKSEIFDDQFSVERPDGSNFTLKIRSTKLEDSAMYFCASILIRENTEAFFGQGTRLTVV.

This clone showed up just once. The chain joins TRBV29-1 to TRBJ1-2; D ambiguous. Trimming left V 6 bases short and J 7 bases short, with 9 bases between. The CDR3 is made up of 10 amino acids. CDR1 is SQVTM, CDR2 ANQGSEA, per germline. The CDR3: CSVWTAGYTF. CDR3 sequence (DNA): TGCAGCGTCTGGACGGCTGGCTACACCTTC.

The V call is TRBV5-1, the J call TRBJ2-5, with 10 bases that match TRBD2. Germline V gene data show CDR1 as SGHRS and CDR2 as YFSETQ. This CDR3 contains 16 residues. Trimming removed 1 base from V and 4 bases from J; junction bases left unmatched: 7. The chain's CDR3 is CASSLPLAGVGETQYF. The CDR3 DNA follows: TGCGCCAGCAGCTTGCCCCTAGCGGGGGTTGGAGAGACCCAGTACTTC. The whole variable domain, filled in from reference TRBV5-1 and TRBJ2-5, reads KAGVTQTPRYLIKTRGQQVTLSCSPISGHRSVSWYQQTPGQGLQFLFEYFSETQRNKGNFPGRFSGRQFSNSRSEMNVSTLELGDSALYLCASSLPLAGVGETQYFGPGTRLLVL.

V is TRBV6-6 and J is TRBJ1-5; 9 bases are a match to TRBD1. Germline loops: CDR1 MNHNY, CDR2 SVGAGI (reference sequence). The CDR3 extends over 16 amino acids. After removal of 5 bases from V and 0 bases from J, the junction contained 5 bases not matched to a gene. CDR3: CASSRPGQGSNQPQHF. The CDR3 DNA reads as TGTGCCAGCAGTCGCCCGGGACAGGGTAGCAATCAGCCCCAGCATTTT.

V usage is TRBV4-1 and J usage is TRBJ1-6, with D perhaps matching TRBD1 (6 bases). CDR1 is MGHRA, CDR2 YSYEKL, per germline. The CDR3 has 16 amino acids. The germline V and J ends were trimmed by 1 base and 6 bases, with 13 bases remaining between them. Here the CDR3 DNA reads TGCGCCAGCAGCCAAGCGAAGGGGGGTGGTAATTCACCCCTCCACTTT. Translated: CASSQAKGGGNSPLHF.